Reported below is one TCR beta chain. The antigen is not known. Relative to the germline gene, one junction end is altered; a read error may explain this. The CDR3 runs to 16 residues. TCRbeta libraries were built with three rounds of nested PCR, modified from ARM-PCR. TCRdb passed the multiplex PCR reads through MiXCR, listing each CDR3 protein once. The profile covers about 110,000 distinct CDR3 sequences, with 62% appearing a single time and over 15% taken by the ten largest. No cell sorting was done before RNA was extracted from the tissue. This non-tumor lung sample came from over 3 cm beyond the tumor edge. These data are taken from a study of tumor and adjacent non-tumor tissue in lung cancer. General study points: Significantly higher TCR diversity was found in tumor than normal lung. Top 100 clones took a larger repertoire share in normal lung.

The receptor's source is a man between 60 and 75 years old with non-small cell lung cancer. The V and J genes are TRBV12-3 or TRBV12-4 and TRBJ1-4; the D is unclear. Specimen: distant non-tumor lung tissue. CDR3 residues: CAGSLGFNGVNEKLFF. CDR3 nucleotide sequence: TGTGCCGGCAGCTTAGGTTTCAACGGGGTTAATGAAAAACTGTTTTTT.